Listed below are T cell receptor beta chains from one sample, sequenced in a study of PD-1 blockade in classical Hodgkin lymphoma. Some clones are missing from TCRdb's copy, which holds only in-frame ones; the method was immunoSEQ multiplex PCR. This table has fewer than 35,000 clones, under 95% appearing once. Sequencing was carried out using peripheral blood mononuclear cells (PBMCs). All receptors come from a human donor with classical Hodgkin lymphoma. Both conserved end residues are part of each CDR3. A D gene is named only where the DNA matches it firmly. Expanded clones are given a class, and other clones once, few, many or no size at all.

size: .
V: TRBV15
D: TRBD2
J: TRBJ2-7
DNA: TGTGCCACCAGCAGAGGGTCGGGAGGCACCTACGAGCAGTACTTC
CDR3: CATSRGSGGTYEQYF

size: once
V: TRBV27
D: TRBD1
J: TRBJ2-7
DNA: TGTGCCAGCAGTTTACTTAGGACAGGGGGCGTCAGCTACGAGCAGTACTTC
CDR3: CASSLLRTGGVSYEQYF

size: .
V: TRBV18
D: TRBD1
J: TRBJ2-1
DNA: TGTGCCAGCTCACCAACCGGGACAGGAGCCTACAATGAGCAGTTCTTC
CDR3: CASSPTGTGAYNEQFF

size: once
V: TRBV19
D: TRBD1
J: TRBJ2-5
DNA: TGTGCCAGTCGACAGGGGGCTAATCCCCCGGTGGAGACCCAGTACTTC
CDR3: CASRQGANPPVETQYF

size: .
V: TRBV4-1
D: .
J: TRBJ2-3
DNA: TGCGCCAGCAGCCAAGGATGGGGTAAGATCAGAAGCACAGATACGCAGTATTTT
CDR3: CASSQGWGKIRSTDTQYF

size: once
V: TRBV11-3
D: .
J: TRBJ1-1
DNA: TGTGCCAGCAGCTTATCTGGGGGGAACACTGAAGCTTTCTTT
CDR3: CASSLSGGNTEAFF

size: once
V: TRBV7-9
D: .
J: TRBJ2-5
DNA: TGTGCCAGCAGCTTAGCGGTGGGGGGATACGAGTACTTC
CDR3: CASSLAVGGYEYF

size: .
V: TRBV5-1
D: TRBD1
J: TRBJ1-6
DNA: TGCGCCAGCAGCTCCGCTGGGGCAGGGGGCTATTCACCCCTCCACTTT
CDR3: CASSSAGAGGYSPLHF

size: .
V: TRBV9
D: .
J: TRBJ1-1
DNA: TGTGCCAGCAGCGTAAGTCCGTTGAACACTGAAGCTTTCTTT
CDR3: CASSVSPLNTEAFF

size: .
V: TRBV9
D: .
J: TRBJ2-1
DNA: TGTGCCAGCAGCGTTGACAGCAACAATGAGCAGTTCTTC
CDR3: CASSVDSNNEQFF

size: .
V: TRBV28
D: .
J: TRBJ1-3
DNA: TGTGCCAGCAGTTTAGGGGGGATTACTGGAAACACCATATATTTT
CDR3: CASSLGGITGNTIYF

size: few
V: TRBV7-6
D: .
J: TRBJ2-7
DNA: TGTGCCAGCGGTAGTGAGGAGGGGCACGAGCAGTACTTC
CDR3: CASGSEEGHEQYF

size: .
V: TRBV2
D: .
J: TRBJ2-1
DNA: TGTGCCAGCAGCGCGGACAGGGCGGGGGGTAGAGAGCAGTTCTTC
CDR3: CASSADRAGGREQFF

size: .
V: TRBV27
D: .
J: TRBJ1-2
DNA: TGTGCCAGCAGTTCCCGGGGCTATGGCTACACCTTC
CDR3: CASSSRGYGYTF